These 24 T cell receptor beta chains originate from one sample sequenced in a study of T-cell reconstitution after alpha-beta-depleted transplantation in children. Unique molecular identifiers were incorporated into the prepared TCRbeta library. TCRdb analysed the PCR reads with MiXCR anew, one entry per CDR3 protein. The sample contains hundreds of thousands of distinct CDR3 sequences, under 25% of which appear only once. The material sequenced was PBMCs, mostly from graft donor cells, taken 360 days after TCRalphabeta/CD19-depleted stem cell transplant. The receptors were gathered from a boy in the first two years of life who had a stem cell transplant for acute myeloid leukemia, so the T cells may come from the graft donor.

J is TRBJ2-1 and V is TRBV9; D ambiguous. Germline lookup yields CDR1 SGDLS and CDR2 YYNGEE. V lost 0 bases to trimming and J lost 4 bases, with 5 bases between them. The CDR3 consists of 13 residues. This chain's CDR3 is CASSVDHYNEQFF. DNA of the CDR3: TGTGCCAGCAGCGTAGACCATTACAATGAGCAGTTCTTC.

This clonotype has a handful of counts. V usage is TRBV7-8 and J usage is TRBJ2-7, with 8 bases aligning to TRBD1. CDR1 and CDR2 (germline): SGHVS, FQNEAQ. The CDR3 covers 16 residues. V lost 0 bases, J lost 3 bases, and 7 bases stayed unmatched. CDR3 coding DNA: TGTGCCAGCAGCTTAGCAGCCGGACAGGGAGGCTACGAGCAGTACGTC. Residues: CASSLAAGQGGYEQYV.

This clonotype has a handful of counts. This chain connects TRBV19 to TRBJ1-2; D gene uncertain. Germline assignment: CDR1 LNHDA and CDR2 SQIVND (reference sequence). This CDR3 spans 13 amino acids. Trimming shortened V by 4 bases and J by 0 bases, and 6 bases separated the two germline ends. CDR3 residues: CASSTAANYGYTF. The DNA for the CDR3 is TGTGCCAGTAGTACGGCAGCTAACTATGGCTACACCTTC.

In this sample, this clonotype turned up many times. The rearrangement joins TRBV5-5 to TRBJ2-2, with D perhaps being TRBD1 or TRBD2 (5 bases each). The CDR3 contains 15 residues. Trimming cost V 0 bases and J 3 bases, with 9 bases left between them. Germline assignment: CDR1 SGHKS and CDR2 YYEKEE (reference sequence). The CDR3 DNA reads TGTGCCAGCAGCTTGGCCGTGGGGGACACCGGGGAGCTGTTTTTT. It yields the protein CASSLAVGDTGELFF.

This clonotype was detected many times. The V call is TRBV29-1, the J call TRBJ2-3; maybe TRBD2 (6 bases). This CDR3 spans 13 amino acids. The V end lost 4 bases, the J end lost 0 bases, and 8 bases lay between the germline ends. CDR1 and CDR2 (germline): SQVTM, ANQGSEA. In nucleotides, the CDR3 is TGCAGCGTTGGCGGGGCTAGCACAGATACGCAGTATTTT. Translated, it gives CSVGGASTDTQYF.

This clonotype was seen repeatedly, ten times or more. The J gene is TRBJ2-2, the V gene TRBV4-3, with D maybe TRBD1 (6 bases). V was trimmed by 6 bases and J by 4 bases, leaving 9 bases between them. CDR1 is LGHNA, CDR2 YSLEER, per germline. This CDR3 region has 13 residues. Here the CDR3 DNA reads TGCGCCAGCAGGGGACACGGCACCGGGGAGCTGTTTTTT. Translation: CASRGHGTGELFF.

The chain joins TRBV7-9 to TRBJ1-2; no firm D call. Germline CDR1 reads SEHNR; CDR2 reads FQNEAQ (reference sequence). The CDR3 loop spans 13 amino acids. V lost 2 bases and J 6 bases, leaving 10 bases between the germline ends. Written as DNA, the CDR3 is TGTGCCAGCAGCTTATATCTGGAGGATGGCTACACCTTC. Encoded protein: CASSLYLEDGYTF.

The chain couples TRBV28 to TRBJ1-1; D perhaps matches TRBD1 (6 bases). V lost 3 bases to trimming and J lost 4 bases, with 15 bases between them. This CDR3 comprises 15 residues. Germline assignment: CDR1 MDHEN and CDR2 SYDVKM. This chain's CDR3 is CASSLSGGRITEAFF. The CDR3 region has the DNA TGTGCCAGCAGTTTGAGCGGGGGGCGGATCACTGAAGCTTTCTTT.

The chain is built from TRBV20-1 and TRBJ1-5; 8 nucleotides match TRBD1. Germline-derived CDR1 and CDR2 are DFQATT and SNEGSKA (reference sequence). This CDR3 is built from 16 residues. Trimming removed 5 bases from V and 0 bases from J; junction bases left unmatched: 9. CDR3 coding DNA: TGCAGTGCTTCGGACAGGGAATTGGTTAGCAATCAGCCCCAGCATTTT. It is translated as CSASDRELVSNQPQHF.

This chain links TRBV20-1 with TRBJ1-4; maybe TRBD1 (6 bases). The CDR3 is made up of 11 amino acids. Germline CDR1 DFQATT, CDR2 SNEGSKA (reference sequence). V was cut by 6 bases and J by 8 bases, with 10 bases left in between. The CDR3 sequence: CSAERGEKLFF. The CDR3 region has the DNA TGCAGTGCGGAGAGGGGGGAAAAACTGTTTTTT.

This clonotype has only a few counts. This chain links TRBV12-3 or TRBV12-4 with TRBJ1-1; D not certain. The CDR3 covers 14 residues. Trimming cost V 1 base and J 1 base, with 7 bases left between them. The DNA of the CDR3 is TGTGCCAGCAGTTTAGAGCCGGAGAACACTGAAGCTTTCTTT. It encodes CASSLEPENTEAFF.

This chain joins TRBV7-9 and TRBJ1-2; 7 bases align to TRBD1. V was pared by 2 bases and J by 8 bases, with 11 bases of the junction left unmatched. The CDR3 length is 15 residues. The germline CDR1 and CDR2 sequences are SEHNR and FQNEAQ (reference sequence). The CDR3 region has the DNA TGTGCCAGCAGCTTATCGGGGGCGACAGGGAGCGGCTACACCTTC. Its translation is CASSLSGATGSGYTF.

The rearrangement uses TRBV13 and TRBJ1-2; no reliable D call. CDR1 and CDR2 (germline): PRHDT, FYEKMQ (reference sequence). Deletions cut 0 bases from V and 8 bases from J, with 7 bases between. The CDR3 runs 12 residues. The CDR3 protein is CASSLGPKGYTF. The CDR3 DNA sequence: TGTGCCAGCAGCTTAGGCCCGAAAGGCTACACCTTC. The full variable domain, in which reference TRBV13 and TRBJ1-2 provide the parts outside the CDR3, is AAGVIQSPRHLIKEKRETATLKCYPIPRHDTVYWYQQGPGQDPQFLISFYEKMQSDKGSIPDRFSAQQFSDYHSELNMSSLELGDSALYFCASSLGPKGYTFGSGTRLTVV.

The sample holds many counts of this clonotype. The rearrangement links TRBV20-1 to TRBJ2-7; D unresolved. Trimming cost V 7 bases and J 1 base, with 11 bases left between them. CDR3 length: 12 amino acids. CDR1 DFQATT and CDR2 SNEGSKA come from the germline V gene (reference sequence). CDR3 sequence reads: CSVVHKSYEQYF. The CDR3, as DNA: TGCAGTGTAGTCCACAAATCCTACGAGCAGTACTTC.

The V and J genes are TRBV6-2 or TRBV6-3 and TRBJ2-1; no definite D call. The V and J ends lost 2 bases and 7 bases respectively, with 15 bases between them. CDR1 is MNHEY, CDR2 SVGEGT, per germline. The CDR3 totals 15 residues. The CDR3 DNA reads as TGTGCCAGCAGTTACGATGGTTTAAGGGCGAATGAGCAGTTCTTC. It specifies CASSYDGLRANEQFF.

This clonotype was seen a handful of times. V and J are TRBV20-1 and TRBJ2-5, with 10 nucleotides matching TRBD1. CDR1 is DFQATT, CDR2 SNEGSKA, per germline (reference sequence). This CDR3 has 14 residues. V shed 6 bases and J 6 bases; nucleotides not matched to a gene: 10. CDR3 nucleotide sequence: TGCAGTGCCTCGCAGACAGGGGGCGTGAAGACCCAGTACTTC. Amino acid sequence: CSASQTGGVKTQYF.

This clonotype has at least ten counts. The chain is built from TRBV12-3 or TRBV12-4 and TRBJ2-1; maybe TRBD2 (6 bases). The CDR3 length is 15 residues. The V end lost 5 bases, the J end lost 1 base, and 12 bases lay between the germline ends. The CDR3 region has the DNA TGTGCCAGCAGTCATAGCGGTGGGTCCTACAATGAGCAGTTCTTC. Translated, it gives CASSHSGGSYNEQFF.

This chain joins TRBV15 and TRBJ1-2, with a tentative D call TRBD1 (5 bases). CDR1 and CDR2 (germline): LNHNV, YYDKDF (reference sequence). V was shortened by 0 bases and J by 8 bases, with 16 bases between the two germline ends. The CDR3 loop spans 15 amino acids. Here the CDR3 DNA reads TGTGCCACCAGCAGAGACATTGGAGACAGTAGAGGCTACACCTTC. This sequence encodes CATSRDIGDSRGYTF.

This clonotype was detected ten times or more. The rearrangement joins TRBV20-1 to TRBJ1-5; D not certain. Germline V CDR1 and CDR2: DFQATT, SNEGSKA (reference sequence). Trimming shortened V by 1 base and J by 5 bases, and 6 bases separated the two germline ends. There are 12 residues in the CDR3. The CDR3 bases are TGCAGTGCTAGAGGGGCGGATCAGCCCCAGCATTTT. It yields the protein CSARGADQPQHF.

This clonotype has a handful of counts. The chain recombines TRBV6-5 with TRBJ2-7, with D unclear. The CDR3 has 11 residues. V was clipped by 6 bases and J by 3 bases, with 6 bases between them. Germline loops: CDR1 MNHEY, CDR2 SVGAGI. In DNA form, the CDR3 reads TGTGCCAGCAGACGGAACTACGAGCAGTACTTC. Translation: CASRRNYEQYF.

This clonotype was observed many times. The rearrangement uses TRBV6-5 and TRBJ2-3, with D maybe TRBD2 (7 bases). The CDR3 totals 12 residues. V lost 8 bases to trimming and J lost 4 bases, with 10 bases between them. Looked up from germline, CDR1 is MNHEY and CDR2 is SVGAGI. CDR3 DNA: TGTGCCAGCTGGGGGGGCGCAGATACGCAGTATTTT. The encoded protein is CASWGGADTQYF.

In its sample, this clonotype was seen a few times. The rearrangement links TRBV7-9 to TRBJ1-5, with D possibly TRBD1 on 5 matching bases. Deletions cut 5 bases from V and 6 bases from J, with 11 bases between. The CDR3 runs to 13 residues. The germline V gene encodes CDR1 SEHNR and CDR2 FQNEAQ (reference sequence). DNA of the CDR3: TGTGCCAGCAGCCCGGCCGGGGCTCAGCCCCAGCATTTT. Translating it yields CASSPAGAQPQHF.

The chain employs TRBV7-8 and TRBJ2-7; no clear D gene. The germline CDR1 and CDR2 sequences are SGHVS and FQNEAQ. This CDR3 is built from 13 residues. Trimming pared 5 bases from V and 2 bases from J, leaving 10 bases between. The CDR3 coding sequence is TGTGCCAGCAGCAAAACGGTGGCCTACGAGCAGTACGTC. The encoded protein is CASSKTVAYEQYV.

This clonotype occurred many times. The chain links TRBV6-5 to TRBJ2-7, with unresolved D. With 7 bases removed from V and 1 base from J, the gap between germline ends came to 5 bases. CDR1 MNHEY and CDR2 SVGAGI come from the germline V gene. The CDR3 contains 11 residues. The DNA of the CDR3 is TGTGCCAGCAAACGGTCCTACGAGCAGTACTTC. The encoded protein is CASKRSYEQYF.